This T cell receptor (beta chain) was sequenced for a study of cytomegalovirus exposure and HLA in healthy donors. Amplification used 60 Vbeta primers and 13 Jbeta primers. Data came from immunoSEQ multiplex PCR; TCRdb stores just in-frame clones and leaves some out. The sample carries 150,000 to 200,000 clones, 82% recorded once. Findings of the study overall: Some segments of the V type, notably TRBV6-2 and TRBV6-3, were excluded as indistinguishable. CMV serostatus was the only recorded immune exposure for donors.

Turning to this clone: The antigen remains unidentified.

The germline gives CDR1 GTSNPN, CDR2 SVGIG (reference sequence). V lost 4 bases and J lost 2, with 17 bases in between. This CDR3 spans 15 amino acids. The genes are TRBV30 and TRBJ2-5; D perhaps matches TRBD1 (5 bases). Sequenced input: PBMCs. The TCR originated in a woman between 18 and 29 years old in good health and CMV-seronegative. CDR3 nucleotide sequence: TGTGCCTGGATACGGCAGGGCCTGATACAAGAGACCCAGTACTTC. This sequence encodes CAWIRQGLIQETQYF.